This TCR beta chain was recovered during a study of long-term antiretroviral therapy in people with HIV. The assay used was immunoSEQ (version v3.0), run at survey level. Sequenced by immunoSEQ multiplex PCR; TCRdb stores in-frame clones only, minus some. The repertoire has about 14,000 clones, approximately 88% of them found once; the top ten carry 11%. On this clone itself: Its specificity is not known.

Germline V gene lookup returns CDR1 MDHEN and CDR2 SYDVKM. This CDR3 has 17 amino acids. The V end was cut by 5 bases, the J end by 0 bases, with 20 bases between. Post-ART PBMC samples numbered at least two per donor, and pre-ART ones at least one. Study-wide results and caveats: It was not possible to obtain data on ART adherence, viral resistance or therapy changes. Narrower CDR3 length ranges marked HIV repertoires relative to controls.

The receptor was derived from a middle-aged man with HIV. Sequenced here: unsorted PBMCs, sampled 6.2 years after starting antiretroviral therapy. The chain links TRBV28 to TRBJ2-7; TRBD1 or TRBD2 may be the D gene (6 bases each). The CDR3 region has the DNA TGTGCCAGCAGTCATCTCCCAGGGGCGGGAAGCTCCTACGAGCAGTACTTC. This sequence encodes CASSHLPGAGSSYEQYF.